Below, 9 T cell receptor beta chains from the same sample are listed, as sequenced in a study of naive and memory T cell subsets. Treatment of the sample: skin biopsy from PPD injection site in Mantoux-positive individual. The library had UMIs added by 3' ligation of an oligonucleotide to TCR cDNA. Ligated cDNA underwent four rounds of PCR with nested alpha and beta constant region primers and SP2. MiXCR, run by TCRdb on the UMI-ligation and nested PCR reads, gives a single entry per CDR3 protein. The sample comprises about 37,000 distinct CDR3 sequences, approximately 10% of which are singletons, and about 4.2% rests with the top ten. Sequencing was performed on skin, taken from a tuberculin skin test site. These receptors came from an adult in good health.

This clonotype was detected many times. CDR3 sequence: CASRGGWTAPQSPLHF. The DNA for the CDR3 is TGTGCCAGCAGAGGGGGGTGGACAGCGCCACAATCACCCCTCCACTTT. The V and J genes are TRBV27 and TRBJ1-6; D is possibly TRBD1 (6 bases). Trimming stripped 6 bases from V and 10 bases from J, with 22 bases between. The germline gives CDR1 MNHEY, CDR2 SMNVEV (reference sequence). CDR3 length equals 16 residues.

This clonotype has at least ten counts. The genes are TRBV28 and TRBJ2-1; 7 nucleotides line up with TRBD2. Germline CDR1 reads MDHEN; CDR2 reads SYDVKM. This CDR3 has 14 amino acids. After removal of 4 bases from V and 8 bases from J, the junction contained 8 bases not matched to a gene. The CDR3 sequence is CASSSAGAPDEQFF. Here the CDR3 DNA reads TGTGCCAGCAGTTCGGCGGGAGCGCCGGATGAGCAGTTCTTC.

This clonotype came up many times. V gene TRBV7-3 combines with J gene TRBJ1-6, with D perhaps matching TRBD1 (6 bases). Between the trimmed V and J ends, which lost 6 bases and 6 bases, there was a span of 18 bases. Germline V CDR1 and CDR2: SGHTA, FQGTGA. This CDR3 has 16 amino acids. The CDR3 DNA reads TGTGCCAGCAGTTTACAGCCCAGGGGTGGTAATTCACCCCTCCACTTT. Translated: CASSLQPRGGNSPLHF. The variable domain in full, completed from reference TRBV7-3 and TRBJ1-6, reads GAGVSQTPSNKVTEKGKYVELRCDPISGHTALYWYRQSLGQGPEFLIYFQGTGAADDSGLPNDRFFAVRPEGSVSTLKIQRTERGDSAVYLCASSLQPRGGNSPLHFGNGTRLTVT.

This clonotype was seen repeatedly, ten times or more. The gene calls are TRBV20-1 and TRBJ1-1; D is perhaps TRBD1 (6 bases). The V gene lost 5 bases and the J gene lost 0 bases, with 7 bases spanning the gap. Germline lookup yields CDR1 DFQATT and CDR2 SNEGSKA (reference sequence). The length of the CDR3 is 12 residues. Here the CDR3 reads CSARQVNTEAFF. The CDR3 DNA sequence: TGCAGTGCTCGACAGGTGAACACTGAAGCTTTCTTT.

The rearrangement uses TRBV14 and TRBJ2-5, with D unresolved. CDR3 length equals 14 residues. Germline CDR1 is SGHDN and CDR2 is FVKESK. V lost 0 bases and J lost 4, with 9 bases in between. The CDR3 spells CASSQDFSGETQYF. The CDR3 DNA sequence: TGTGCCAGCAGCCAAGATTTCTCCGGAGAGACCCAGTACTTC.

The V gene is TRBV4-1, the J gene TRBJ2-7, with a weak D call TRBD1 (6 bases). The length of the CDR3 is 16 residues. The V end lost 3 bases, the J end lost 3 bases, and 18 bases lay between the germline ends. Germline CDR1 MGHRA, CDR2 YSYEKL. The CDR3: CASSQVASGTHYEQYF. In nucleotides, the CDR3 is TGCGCCAGCAGCCAGGTAGCCTCCGGGACACACTACGAGCAGTACTTC.

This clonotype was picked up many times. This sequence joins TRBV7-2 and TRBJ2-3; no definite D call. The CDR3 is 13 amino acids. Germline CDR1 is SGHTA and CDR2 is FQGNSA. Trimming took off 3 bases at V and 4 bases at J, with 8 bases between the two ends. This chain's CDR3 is CASSFRVADTQYF. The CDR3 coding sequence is TGTGCCAGCAGCTTTCGGGTGGCAGATACGCAGTATTTT. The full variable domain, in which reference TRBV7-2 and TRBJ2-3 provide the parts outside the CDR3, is GAGVSQSPSNKVTEKGKDVELRCDPISGHTALYWYRQSLGQGLEFLIYFQGNSAPDKSGLPSDRFSAERTGGSVSTLTIQRTQQEDSAVYLCASSFRVADTQYFGPGTRLTVL.

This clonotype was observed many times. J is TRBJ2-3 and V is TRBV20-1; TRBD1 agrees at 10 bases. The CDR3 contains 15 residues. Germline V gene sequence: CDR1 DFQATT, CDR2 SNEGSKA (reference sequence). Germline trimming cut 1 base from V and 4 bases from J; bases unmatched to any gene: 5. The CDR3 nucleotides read TGCAGTGCTAGAGCAGACAGGGGGCGGGCAGATACGCAGTATTTT. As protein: CSARADRGRADTQYF.

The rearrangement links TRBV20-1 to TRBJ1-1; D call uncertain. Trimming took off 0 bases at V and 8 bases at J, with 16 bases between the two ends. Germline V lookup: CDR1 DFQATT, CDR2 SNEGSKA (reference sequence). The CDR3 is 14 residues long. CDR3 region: CSAREPRRPTEAFF. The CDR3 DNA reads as TGCAGTGCTAGAGAGCCAAGGAGACCCACAGAAGCTTTCTTT.